This TCR beta chain stems from a study of response to subunit inactivated influenza vaccine. General study points: Authors suggested few new T cells are recruited by each seasonal influenza vaccination.

There are a few counts of this clonotype. The antigen remains undetermined. The CDR3 covers 15 residues. Trimming at V came to 4 bases and at J to 0 bases, leaving 5 bases not matched to a gene. Germline values: CDR1 SEHNR, CDR2 FQNEAQ (reference sequence). TCRdb itself ran the RT-PCR reads through MiXCR, one entry per CDR3 protein. The table records over 800,000 distinct CDR3 sequences, over 20% of them present only once. Sequencing was performed on PBMCs from blood, taken roughly 5 days after vaccination. The clonotype originates from a man aged 45-65 years who received an inactivated influenza vaccine. The rearrangement links TRBV7-9 to TRBJ1-1; 7 positions match TRBD1. CDR3 DNA: TGTGCCAGCAGCTCTGGGACAGCGATGAACACTGAAGCTTTCTTT. This translates into CASSSGTAMNTEAFF.